The T cell receptor beta chain under discussion was sequenced for a study of cytomegalovirus exposure and HLA in healthy donors. Study summary: Counted in an early data release were tens of millions of unique TCRs from HLA-typed donors.

PCR involved 60 Vbeta and 13 Jbeta primers. Per the authors' pipeline: It was a later analysis that counted 83 million or so unique TCR beta chains, of which some 9.9 million were shared. The data were produced by immunoSEQ multiplex PCR, yet TCRdb's version contains in-frame clones alone and is incomplete. V and J calls plus clone size are reproduced from that table; the DNA served to infer D and trimming. The sample consists of 55,000 to 70,000 clones, 80% of them appearing once. There are 16 residues in the CDR3. Germline-derived CDR1 and CDR2 are KGHSH and LQKENI. V lost 6 bases and J 3 bases, leaving 19 bases between the germline ends.

This clonotype was obtained from a woman aged 35 to 49 in good health and CMV-seronegative. Sequencing was performed on PBMCs. The chain employs TRBV18 and TRBJ2-3, with D uncertain. The CDR3 nucleotides read TGTGCCAGCTCTCGAAACTCAGGTTTTGGGACAGATACGCAGTATTTT. This codes for CASSRNSGFGTDTQYF.